Listed below are T cell receptor beta chains from one sample, sequenced in a study of T-cell memory formation after mild COVID-19. One entry per CDR3 protein results from TCRdb running MiXCR on the 5' RACE reads. This repertoire shows fewer than 250,000 distinct CDR3 sequences, roughly a tenth found once; its top ten account for approximately 3%. Sample: PBMCs or a T cell subset sorted from them (not recorded which). Receptors were obtained from a young man who had mild COVID-19 (a few samples of this study predate the infection). Cell type and time point are not known. CDR3s include the opening cysteine and the closing phenylalanine or tryptophan. A D gene is named only where the DNA matches it firmly. The size entry is marked missing in some rows and otherwise reads once, few, many or a size class.

d_call: .; cdr3_length: 16; clone_size: .; j_call: TRBJ2-1; v_call: TRBV5-1; cdr3_aa: CASSLEAAGPYNEQFF; cdr3_nt: TGCGCCAGCAGCTTGGAGGCGGCAGGGCCTTACAATGAGCAGTTCTTC
d_call: TRBD1; cdr3_length: 15; clone_size: few; j_call: TRBJ1-6; v_call: TRBV6-5; cdr3_aa: CASSYVRGHGSPLHF; cdr3_nt: TGTGCCAGCAGTTACGTCAGGGGGCATGGTTCACCCCTCCACTTT
d_call: .; cdr3_length: 15; clone_size: few; j_call: TRBJ2-2; v_call: TRBV7-8; cdr3_aa: CASRRPRANTGELFF; cdr3_nt: TGTGCCAGCCGCCGTCCGAGAGCGAACACCGGGGAGCTGTTTTTT
d_call: .; cdr3_length: 15; clone_size: many; j_call: TRBJ2-5; v_call: TRBV20-1; cdr3_aa: CSARDFARVGGTQYF; cdr3_nt: TGCAGTGCTAGAGATTTTGCGCGGGTTGGGGGCACCCAGTACTTC
d_call: .; cdr3_length: 13; clone_size: few; j_call: TRBJ1-2; v_call: TRBV5-4; cdr3_aa: CASSLNTNYGYTF; cdr3_nt: TGTGCCAGCAGCTTGAATACTAACTATGGCTACACCTTC
d_call: .; cdr3_length: 13; clone_size: many; j_call: TRBJ2-5; v_call: TRBV5-6; cdr3_aa: CASNVLLQETQYF; cdr3_nt: TGTGCCAGCAATGTCTTACTTCAAGAGACCCAGTACTTC
d_call: TRBD2; cdr3_length: 16; clone_size: .; j_call: TRBJ2-3; v_call: TRBV12-3/TRBV12-4; cdr3_aa: CASSRRLAGPGDTQYF; cdr3_nt: TGTGCCAGCAGCCGCCGACTAGCGGGGCCCGGGGATACGCAGTATTTT
d_call: .; cdr3_length: 15; clone_size: few; j_call: TRBJ2-5; v_call: TRBV3-1; cdr3_aa: CASSQDLGLTETQYF; cdr3_nt: TGTGCCAGCAGCCAAGATTTGGGGTTAACAGAGACCCAGTACTTC
d_call: .; cdr3_length: 10; clone_size: .; j_call: TRBJ1-1; v_call: TRBV2; cdr3_aa: CASSINGAFF; cdr3_nt: TGTGCCAGCAGTATAAACGGAGCTTTCTTT
d_call: .; cdr3_length: 15; clone_size: few; j_call: TRBJ1-4; v_call: TRBV5-1; cdr3_aa: CASSLDGRSNEKLFF; cdr3_nt: TGCGCCAGCAGCTTGGATGGACGGAGTAATGAAAAACTGTTTTTT
d_call: .; cdr3_length: 12; clone_size: few; j_call: TRBJ2-5; v_call: TRBV6-6; cdr3_aa: CASGSTQETQYF; cdr3_nt: TGTGCCAGCGGATCTACCCAAGAGACCCAGTACTTC
d_call: .; cdr3_length: 13; clone_size: few; j_call: TRBJ1-2; v_call: TRBV10-2; cdr3_aa: CASSDRGGYGYTF; cdr3_nt: TGCGCCAGCAGTGACAGGGGCGGCTATGGCTACACCTTC
d_call: .; cdr3_length: 14; clone_size: once; j_call: TRBJ2-1; v_call: TRBV11-2; cdr3_aa: CASSVGGGPVVQFF; cdr3_nt: TGTGCCAGCAGCGTCGGCGGGGGCCCTGTTGTGCAGTTCTTC
d_call: .; cdr3_length: 12; clone_size: many; j_call: TRBJ1-2; v_call: TRBV5-1; cdr3_aa: CASSGDAPGYTF; cdr3_nt: TGCGCCAGCAGCGGGGACGCCCCTGGCTACACCTTC
d_call: .; cdr3_length: 16; clone_size: few; j_call: TRBJ2-5; v_call: TRBV4-3; cdr3_aa: CASSQDSGLVGETQYF; cdr3_nt: TGCGCCAGCAGCCAAGATAGTGGCCTAGTCGGCGAGACCCAGTACTTC
d_call: TRBD2; cdr3_length: 16; clone_size: few; j_call: TRBJ2-3; v_call: TRBV12-3/TRBV12-4; cdr3_aa: CASSSPSGGAPDTQYF; cdr3_nt: TGTGCCAGCAGTTCCCCCAGCGGGGGGGCCCCAGATACGCAGTATTTT
d_call: TRBD1; cdr3_length: 16; clone_size: .; j_call: TRBJ2-7; v_call: TRBV2; cdr3_aa: CASIPLEGTGGPGQYF; cdr3_nt: TGTGCCAGCATCCCCTTGGAGGGGACAGGTGGGCCCGGGCAGTACTTC
d_call: .; cdr3_length: 16; clone_size: few; j_call: TRBJ2-1; v_call: TRBV4-1; cdr3_aa: CASSRGPASSYNEQFF; cdr3_nt: TGCGCCAGCAGTAGGGGTCCAGCGAGCTCCTACAATGAGCAGTTCTTC
d_call: .; cdr3_length: 14; clone_size: .; j_call: TRBJ2-7; v_call: TRBV5-1; cdr3_aa: CASSLTSPPYEQYF; cdr3_nt: TGCGCCAGCAGCTTGACAAGCCCCCCCTACGAGCAGTACTTC
d_call: .; cdr3_length: 13; clone_size: few; j_call: TRBJ2-7; v_call: TRBV5-1; cdr3_aa: CASSLGPTDEQYF; cdr3_nt: TGCGCCAGCAGCTTGGGTCCGACCGACGAGCAGTACTTC
d_call: TRBD2; cdr3_length: 12; clone_size: few; j_call: TRBJ2-5; v_call: TRBV5-6; cdr3_aa: CASSLEANAGDF; cdr3_nt: TGTGCCAGCAGCTTGGAGGCTAATGCGGGGGACTTC
d_call: .; cdr3_length: 11; clone_size: many; j_call: TRBJ2-4; v_call: TRBV7-8; cdr3_aa: CASSLENIQYF; cdr3_nt: TGTGCCAGCAGCTTAGAAAACATTCAGTACTTC
d_call: .; cdr3_length: 15; clone_size: .; j_call: TRBJ2-2; v_call: TRBV24-1; cdr3_aa: CATSDFGGNTGELFF; cdr3_nt: TGTGCCACCAGTGATTTTGGGGGAAACACCGGGGAGCTGTTTTTT
d_call: .; cdr3_length: 14; clone_size: .; j_call: TRBJ2-7; v_call: TRBV9; cdr3_aa: CASSVAVSSYEQYF; cdr3_nt: TGTGCCAGCAGCGTAGCCGTCAGCTCCTACGAGCAGTACTTC
d_call: TRBD2; cdr3_length: 15; clone_size: .; j_call: TRBJ2-3; v_call: TRBV18; cdr3_aa: CASSPGRASTDTQYF; cdr3_nt: TGTGCCAGCTCACCGGGGAGGGCCAGCACAGATACGCAGTATTTT
d_call: .; cdr3_length: 16; clone_size: .; j_call: TRBJ1-3; v_call: TRBV18; cdr3_aa: CASSTDPDSPGNTIYF; cdr3_nt: TGTGCCAGCTCAACCGACCCGGACAGCCCAGGAAACACCATATATTTT
d_call: .; cdr3_length: 16; clone_size: .; j_call: TRBJ1-1; v_call: TRBV5-1; cdr3_aa: CASSLATGLMNTEAFF; cdr3_nt: TGCGCCAGCAGCTTGGCCACAGGGCTTATGAACACTGAAGCTTTCTTT